One TCR beta chain is described in this entry. Its target is not known. These data belong to a study of T cells and Merkel cell carcinoma outcomes. Overall study findings and caveats: Repertoire plus T-cell density reportedly predicted Merkel cell carcinoma outcomes.

Produced via immunoSEQ multiplex PCR; TCRdb's table is partial and in-frame only. The table lists approximately 7,000 clones, 90% of them singletons. This sequence was found in a human donor with Merkel cell carcinoma. The sample comprised tumor tissue from Merkel cell carcinoma.

The CDR3 sequence: CASTRTGERGETQYF. For the CDR3, the DNA is TGTGCCAGCACCAGAACAGGGGAACGGGGAGAGACCCAGTACTTC. The V and J genes are TRBV6-1 and TRBJ2-5; 7 bases match TRBD1. Germline-derived CDR1 and CDR2 are MNHNS and SASEGT. Trimming at V came to 7 bases and at J to 4 bases, leaving 12 bases not matched to a gene. The CDR3 runs to 15 residues.